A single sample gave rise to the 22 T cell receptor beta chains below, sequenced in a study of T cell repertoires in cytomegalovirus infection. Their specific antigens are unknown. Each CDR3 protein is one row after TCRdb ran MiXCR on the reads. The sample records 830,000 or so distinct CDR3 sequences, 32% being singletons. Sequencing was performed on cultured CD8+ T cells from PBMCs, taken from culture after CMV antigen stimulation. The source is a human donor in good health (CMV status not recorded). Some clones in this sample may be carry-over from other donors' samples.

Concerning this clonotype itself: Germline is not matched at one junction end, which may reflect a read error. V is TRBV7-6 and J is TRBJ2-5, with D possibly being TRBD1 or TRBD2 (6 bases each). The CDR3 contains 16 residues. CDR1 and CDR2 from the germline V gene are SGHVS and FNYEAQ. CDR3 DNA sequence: TGTGCTAGCAGCTCGACGGAGGGGGGACGGGAAGAGACCCAGTACTTC. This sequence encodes CASSSTEGGREETQYF.

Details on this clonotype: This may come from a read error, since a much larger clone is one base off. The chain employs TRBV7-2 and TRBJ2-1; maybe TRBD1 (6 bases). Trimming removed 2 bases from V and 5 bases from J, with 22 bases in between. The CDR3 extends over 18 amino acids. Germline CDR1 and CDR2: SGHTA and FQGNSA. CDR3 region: CASSLKWQGPLSDNEQFF. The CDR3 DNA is TGTGCCAGCAGCTTAAAATGGCAGGGGCCCTTATCGGACAATGAGCAGTTCTTC. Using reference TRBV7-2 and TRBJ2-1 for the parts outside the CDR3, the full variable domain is GAGVSQSPSNKVTEKGKDVELRCDPISGHTALYWYRQSLGQGLEFLIYFQGNSAPDKSGLPSDRFSAERTGGSVSTLTIQRTQQEDSAVYLCASSLKWQGPLSDNEQFFGPGTRLTVL.

The DNA of the CDR3 is TGTGCCACCAGCAGAGGGACAGGGGGCTTAGAGACCCAGTACTTC. Its protein product is CATSRGTGGLETQYF. V usage is TRBV15 and J usage is TRBJ2-5, with 11 bases fitting TRBD1. CDR3 size: 15 residues. In germline, CDR1 is LNHNV, CDR2 YYDKDF (reference sequence). Trimming at V came to 1 base and at J to 4 bases, leaving 2 bases not matched to a gene.

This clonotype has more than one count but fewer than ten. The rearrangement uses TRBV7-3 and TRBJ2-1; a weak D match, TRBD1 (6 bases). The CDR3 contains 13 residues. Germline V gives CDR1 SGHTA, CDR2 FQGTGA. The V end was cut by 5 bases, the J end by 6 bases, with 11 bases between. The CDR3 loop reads CASSILQGNEQFF. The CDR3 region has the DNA TGTGCCAGCAGCATACTACAGGGCAATGAGCAGTTCTTC.

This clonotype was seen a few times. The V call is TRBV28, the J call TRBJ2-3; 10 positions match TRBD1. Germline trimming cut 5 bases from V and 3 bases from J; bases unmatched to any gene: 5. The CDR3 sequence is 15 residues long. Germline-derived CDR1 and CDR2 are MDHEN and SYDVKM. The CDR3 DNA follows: TGTGCCAGCAGTCTCGGGACAGGGGCTACAGATACGCAGTATTTT. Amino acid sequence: CASSLGTGATDTQYF.

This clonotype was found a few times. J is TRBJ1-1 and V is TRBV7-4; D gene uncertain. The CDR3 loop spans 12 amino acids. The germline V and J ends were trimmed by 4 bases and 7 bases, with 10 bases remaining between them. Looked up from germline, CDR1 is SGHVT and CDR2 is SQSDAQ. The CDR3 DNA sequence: TGTGCCAGCAGCTCCACGGGAGATGAAGCTTTCTTT. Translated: CASSSTGDEAFF. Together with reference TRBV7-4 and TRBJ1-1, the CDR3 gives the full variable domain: GAGVSQSPRYKVAKRGRDVALRCDSISGHVTLYWYRQTLGQGSEVLTYSQSDAQRDKSGRPSGRFSAERPERSVSTLKIQRTEQGDSAVYLCASSSTGDEAFFGQGTRLTVV.

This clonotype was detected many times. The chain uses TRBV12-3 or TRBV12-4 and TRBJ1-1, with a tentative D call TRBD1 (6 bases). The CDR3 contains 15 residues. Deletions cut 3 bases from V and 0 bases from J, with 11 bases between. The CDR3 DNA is TGTGCCAGCAGTTTGGTAGGGGACATGAACACTGAAGCTTTCTTT. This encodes CASSLVGDMNTEAFF.

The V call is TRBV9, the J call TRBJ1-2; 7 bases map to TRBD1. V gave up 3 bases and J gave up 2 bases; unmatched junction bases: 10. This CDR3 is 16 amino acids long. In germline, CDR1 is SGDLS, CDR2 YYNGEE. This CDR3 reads CASSDGTEPSNYGYTF. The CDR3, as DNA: TGTGCCAGCAGCGACGGGACAGAGCCTTCCAACTATGGCTACACCTTC.

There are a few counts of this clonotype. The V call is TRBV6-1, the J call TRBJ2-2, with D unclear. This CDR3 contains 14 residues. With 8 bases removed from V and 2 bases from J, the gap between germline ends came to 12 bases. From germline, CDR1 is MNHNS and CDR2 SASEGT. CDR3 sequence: CASQRQDNTGELFF. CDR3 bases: TGTGCCAGCCAAAGGCAGGATAACACCGGGGAGCTGTTTTTT.

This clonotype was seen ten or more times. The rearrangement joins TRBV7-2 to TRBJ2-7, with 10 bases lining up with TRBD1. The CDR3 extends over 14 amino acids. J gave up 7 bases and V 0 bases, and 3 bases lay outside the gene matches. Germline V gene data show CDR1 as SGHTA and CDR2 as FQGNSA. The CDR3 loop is CASSLADRGWEQYF. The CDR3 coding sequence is TGTGCCAGCAGCTTAGCGGACAGGGGGTGGGAGCAGTACTTC. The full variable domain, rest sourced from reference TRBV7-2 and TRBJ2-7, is GAGVSQSPSNKVTEKGKDVELRCDPISGHTALYWYRQSLGQGLEFLIYFQGNSAPDKSGLPSDRFSAERTGGSVSTLTIQRTQQEDSAVYLCASSLADRGWEQYFGPGTRLTVT.

Written as DNA, the CDR3 is TGTGCCAGCAGGCCCATAACAGGGAACACTGAAGCTTTCTTT. Translation: CASRPITGNTEAFF. V is TRBV6-4 and J is TRBJ1-1; the D gene is possibly TRBD1 (5 bases). The V and J ends lost 6 bases and 1 base respectively, with 12 bases between them. Per the germline V gene, CDR1 is MRHNA and CDR2 is SNTAGT. The CDR3 totals 14 residues.

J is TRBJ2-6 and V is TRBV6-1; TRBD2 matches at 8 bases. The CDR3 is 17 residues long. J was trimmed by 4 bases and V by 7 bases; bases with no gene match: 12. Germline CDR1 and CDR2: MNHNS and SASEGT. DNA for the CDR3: TGTGCCAGCACCTTGCGGGGGGAGGCGCGAGGGGCCAACGTCCTGACTTTC. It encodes CASTLRGEARGANVLTF.

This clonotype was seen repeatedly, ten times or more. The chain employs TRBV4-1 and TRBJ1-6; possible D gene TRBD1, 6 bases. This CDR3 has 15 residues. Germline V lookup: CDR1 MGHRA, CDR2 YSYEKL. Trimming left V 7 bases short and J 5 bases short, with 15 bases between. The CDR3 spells CASNTGPENNSPLHF. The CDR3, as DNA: TGCGCCAGCAACACAGGGCCAGAGAATAATTCACCCCTCCACTTT.

CDR3: CASSRRQDNQPQHF. CDR3 bases: TGTGCCAGCAGTCGAAGACAGGACAATCAGCCCCAGCATTTT. This chain joins TRBV27 and TRBJ1-5; D might be TRBD1 (6 bases). This CDR3 spans 14 amino acids. Germline V CDR1 and CDR2: MNHEY, SMNVEV (reference sequence). V was cut by 5 bases and J by 3 bases, with 11 bases left in between.

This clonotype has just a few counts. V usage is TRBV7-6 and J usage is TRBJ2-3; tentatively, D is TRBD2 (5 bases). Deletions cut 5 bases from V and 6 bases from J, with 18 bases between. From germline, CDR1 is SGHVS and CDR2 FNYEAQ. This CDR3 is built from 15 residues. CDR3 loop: CASSPTSRATDTQYF. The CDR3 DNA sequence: TGTGCCAGCAGCCCGACTTCGAGGGCCACGGATACGCAGTATTTT.

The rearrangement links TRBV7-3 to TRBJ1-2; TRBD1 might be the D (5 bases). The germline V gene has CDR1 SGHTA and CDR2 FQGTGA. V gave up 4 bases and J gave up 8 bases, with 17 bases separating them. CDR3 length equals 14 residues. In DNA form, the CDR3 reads TGTGCCAGCAGCTACGGGGGGGGAAAGGACGGCTACACCTTC. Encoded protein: CASSYGGGKDGYTF.

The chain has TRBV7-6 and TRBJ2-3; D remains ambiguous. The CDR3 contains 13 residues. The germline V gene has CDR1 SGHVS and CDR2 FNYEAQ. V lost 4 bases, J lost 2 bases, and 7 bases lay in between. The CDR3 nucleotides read TGTGCCAGCAGCTATAAGTTCACAGATACGCAGTATTTT. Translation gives CASSYKFTDTQYF.

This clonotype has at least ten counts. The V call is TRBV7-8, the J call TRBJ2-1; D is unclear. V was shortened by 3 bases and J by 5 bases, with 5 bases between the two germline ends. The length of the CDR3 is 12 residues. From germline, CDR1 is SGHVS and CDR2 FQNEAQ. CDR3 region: CASSFYDNEQFF. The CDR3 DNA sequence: TGTGCCAGCAGCTTTTATGACAATGAGCAGTTCTTC.

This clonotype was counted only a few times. In nucleotides, the CDR3 is TGTGCCACCAGCAGAGATCGGCGCGGTGAAGCTTTCTTT. Protein sequence: CATSRDRRGEAFF. The genes are TRBV15 and TRBJ1-1, with D unresolved. This CDR3 has 13 amino acids. V lost 0 bases and J lost 7, with 9 bases in between. The V gene's germline CDR1 is LNHNV and CDR2 YYDKDF (reference sequence).

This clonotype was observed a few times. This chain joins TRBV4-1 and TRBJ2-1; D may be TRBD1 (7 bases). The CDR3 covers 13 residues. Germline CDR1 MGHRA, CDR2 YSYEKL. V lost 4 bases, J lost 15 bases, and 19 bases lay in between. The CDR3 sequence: CASSPGGSRYLFF. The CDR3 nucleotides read TGCGCCAGCAGCCCAGGGGGGAGTAGGTATCTGTTCTTC.

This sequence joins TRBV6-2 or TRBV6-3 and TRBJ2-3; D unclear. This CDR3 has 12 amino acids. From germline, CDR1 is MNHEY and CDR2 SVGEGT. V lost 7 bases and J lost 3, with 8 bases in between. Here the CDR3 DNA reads TGTGCCAGCAACAGAACTACAGATACGCAGTATTTT. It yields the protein CASNRTTDTQYF.

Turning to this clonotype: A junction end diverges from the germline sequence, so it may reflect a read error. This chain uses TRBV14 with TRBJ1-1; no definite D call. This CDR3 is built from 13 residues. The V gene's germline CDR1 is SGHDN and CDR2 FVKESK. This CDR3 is CVSSQTGNTEAFF. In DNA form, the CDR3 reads TGTGTCAGCAGCCAAACGGGGAACACTGAAGCTTTCTTT.